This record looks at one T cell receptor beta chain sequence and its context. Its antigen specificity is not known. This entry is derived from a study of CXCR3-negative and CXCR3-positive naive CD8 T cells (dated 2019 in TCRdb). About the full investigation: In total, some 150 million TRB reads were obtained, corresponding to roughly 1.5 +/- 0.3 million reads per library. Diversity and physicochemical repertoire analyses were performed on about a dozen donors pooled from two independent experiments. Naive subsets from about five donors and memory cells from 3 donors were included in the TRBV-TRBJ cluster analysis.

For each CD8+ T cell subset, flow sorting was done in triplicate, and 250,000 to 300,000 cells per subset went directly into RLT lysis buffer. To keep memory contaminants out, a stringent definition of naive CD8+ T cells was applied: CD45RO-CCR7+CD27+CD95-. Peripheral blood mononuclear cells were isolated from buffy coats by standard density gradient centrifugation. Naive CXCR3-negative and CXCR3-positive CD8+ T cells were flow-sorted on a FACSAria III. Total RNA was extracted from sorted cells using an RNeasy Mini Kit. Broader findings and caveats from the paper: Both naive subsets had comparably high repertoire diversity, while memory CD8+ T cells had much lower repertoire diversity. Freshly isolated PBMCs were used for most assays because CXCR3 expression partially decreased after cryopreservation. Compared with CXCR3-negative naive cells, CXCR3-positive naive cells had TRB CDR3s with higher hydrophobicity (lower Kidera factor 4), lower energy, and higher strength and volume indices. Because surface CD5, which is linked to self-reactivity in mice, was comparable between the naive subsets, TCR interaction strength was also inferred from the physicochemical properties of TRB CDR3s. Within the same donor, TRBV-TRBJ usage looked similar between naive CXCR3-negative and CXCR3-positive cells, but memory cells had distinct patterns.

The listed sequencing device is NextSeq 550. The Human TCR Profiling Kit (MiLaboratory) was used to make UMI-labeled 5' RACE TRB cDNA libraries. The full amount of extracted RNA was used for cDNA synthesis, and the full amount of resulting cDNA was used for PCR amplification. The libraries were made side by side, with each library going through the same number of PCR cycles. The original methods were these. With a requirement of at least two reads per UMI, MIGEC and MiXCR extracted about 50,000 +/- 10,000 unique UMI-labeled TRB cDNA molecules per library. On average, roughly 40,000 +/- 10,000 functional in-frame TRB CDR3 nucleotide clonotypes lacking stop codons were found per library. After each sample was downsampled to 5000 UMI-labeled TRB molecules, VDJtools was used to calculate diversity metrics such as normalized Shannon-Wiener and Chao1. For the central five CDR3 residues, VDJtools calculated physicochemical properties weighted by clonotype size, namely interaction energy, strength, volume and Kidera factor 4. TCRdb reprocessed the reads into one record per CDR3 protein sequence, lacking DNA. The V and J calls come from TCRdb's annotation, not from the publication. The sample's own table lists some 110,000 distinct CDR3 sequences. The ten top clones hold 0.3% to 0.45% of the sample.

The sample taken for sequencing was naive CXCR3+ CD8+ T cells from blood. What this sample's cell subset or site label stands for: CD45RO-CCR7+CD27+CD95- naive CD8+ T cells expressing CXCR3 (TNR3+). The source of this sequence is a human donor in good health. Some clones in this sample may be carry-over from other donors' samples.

The CDR3 corresponds to CASSQWGGNTEAFF. Recombination connected TRBV4-1 to TRBJ1-1; TCRdb reports TRBD1, a call that lacks DNA to check it against. The CDR3 holds 14 amino acids from the cysteine to the phenylalanine. DNA is not recorded here. The germline V gene specifies MGHRA as CDR1 and YSYEKL as CDR2.